The TCR beta chain under discussion was sequenced for a study of blood T cell repertoires in COVID-19. In the authors' workflow: Counts of nucleated cells, estimated from reference gene primer amplification, were obtained. Data came from immunoSEQ multiplex PCR; TCRdb stores just in-frame clones and leaves some out. That table furnishes V, J and clone size, whereas the DNA furnished D and trimming. Of fewer than 250,000 clones detected, around four fifths appear once; the ten largest clones hold approximately 8.1%. Trimming left V 7 bases short and J 3 bases short, with 13 bases between. Germline values: CDR1 MNHEY, CDR2 SMNVEV (reference sequence). This CDR3 has 13 residues.

This sequence originates from a woman in her fifties or sixties with active or convalescent COVID-19. The sample comprised peripheral blood. The J gene is TRBJ2-7, the V gene TRBV27, with a possible D match to TRBD2 (5 bases). CDR3 coding DNA: TGTGCCAGCAAAGCCGGGAACGGCTACGAGCAGTACTTC. Translated: CASKAGNGYEQYF.